These T cell receptor beta chains were read from a single sample in a study of T cell responses to AZD1222 COVID-19 vaccine. The data were produced by immunoSEQ multiplex PCR, yet TCRdb's version contains in-frame clones alone and is incomplete. The repertoire includes about 120,000 clones, approximately 85% of them detected once, and 1.5% to 2% sits in the top ten. The material was peripheral blood, obtained on day 0 of AZD1222 vaccination. The source is an adult in good health. CDR3s include the opening cysteine and the closing phenylalanine or tryptophan. Each record gives: J gene, clone size, D gene, V gene, CDR3 DNA, CDR3 protein. D genes are given only for firm matches. Expanded clones get a size class; other rows say once, few or many, or leave the size out.

TRBJ1-1 | . | . | TRBV12-5 | TGTGCTAGTGGTGATGGCGGCCGAGGTGAAGCTTTCTTT | CASGDGGRGEAFF
TRBJ2-7 | . | . | TRBV7-2 | TGTGCCAGCAGCTTCCGACGCTCTTTTCAGACAGGTCCTTCCTACGAGCAGTACTTC | CASSFRRSFQTGPSYEQYF
TRBJ2-1 | once | TRBD2 | TRBV13 | TGTGCCAGCAGCTTCCCTGGCGGGGGGGACTCCTACAATGAGCAGTTCTTC | CASSFPGGGDSYNEQFF
TRBJ1-5 | . | TRBD1 | TRBV19 | TGTGCCAGTAGCCCCACGGGACAGACCCATCAGCCCCAGCATTTT | CASSPTGQTHQPQHF
TRBJ2-7 | once | . | TRBV5-1 | TGCGCCAGCAGCAAGGGGGGACAGCTCTCCTACGAGCAGTACTTC | CASSKGGQLSYEQYF
TRBJ1-1 | . | . | TRBV12-3/TRBV12-4 | TGTGCCAGACAGTTGAACACTGAAGCTTTCTTT | CARQLNTEAFF
TRBJ1-4 | . | TRBD1 | TRBV2 | TGTGCCAGCATTCTCCGGGACAGACAATTTAGTAATGAAAAACTGTTTTTT | CASILRDRQFSNEKLFF
TRBJ1-5 | once | . | TRBV19 | TGTGCCAGTAGTATAGGGGCAGCCGGACGGGTGGGCAATCAGCCCCAGCATTTT | CASSIGAAGRVGNQPQHF
TRBJ1-1 | . | . | TRBV9 | TGTGCCAGCAACCCTAGGGGGTTTAACACTGAAGCTTTCTTT | CASNPRGFNTEAFF
TRBJ2-1 | . | TRBD2 | TRBV7-9 | TGTGCCAGCAGCCCGGGGGGGTCCCTACTAGGCCCCTACAATGAGCAGTTCTTC | CASSPGGSLLGPYNEQFF
TRBJ1-2 | once | . | TRBV9 | TGTGCCAGCAGCGAGCCGACGACGGGGAACTATGGCTACACCTTC | CASSEPTTGNYGYTF
TRBJ1-2 | . | . | TRBV5-8 | TGTGCCAGCAGGCGTACGGGACGTATTAACTATGGCTACACCTTC | CASRRTGRINYGYTF
TRBJ2-5 | . | . | TRBV19 | TGTGCCAGTAGTCCGGCCACCTCTCAGGAGACCCAGTACTTC | CASSPATSQETQYF
TRBJ2-7 | . | . | TRBV19 | TGTGCCAGTAGGACCCTCGACGGCTACGAGCAGTACTTC | CASRTLDGYEQYF
TRBJ1-1 | . | . | TRBV5-1 | TGCGCCAGCAGCTTGACTCACCCCGGACGGCTGAACACTGAAGCTTTCTTT | CASSLTHPGRLNTEAFF
TRBJ1-1 | . | TRBD1 | TRBV7-3 | TGTGCCAGCTCCAGGGGGACGAGTCGGAACACTGAAGCTTTCTTT | CASSRGTSRNTEAFF
TRBJ2-3 | . | TRBD1 | TRBV11-3 | TGTGCCAGCAGCTTCACCGGGACAGTGGAAGATACGCAGTATTTT | CASSFTGTVEDTQYF